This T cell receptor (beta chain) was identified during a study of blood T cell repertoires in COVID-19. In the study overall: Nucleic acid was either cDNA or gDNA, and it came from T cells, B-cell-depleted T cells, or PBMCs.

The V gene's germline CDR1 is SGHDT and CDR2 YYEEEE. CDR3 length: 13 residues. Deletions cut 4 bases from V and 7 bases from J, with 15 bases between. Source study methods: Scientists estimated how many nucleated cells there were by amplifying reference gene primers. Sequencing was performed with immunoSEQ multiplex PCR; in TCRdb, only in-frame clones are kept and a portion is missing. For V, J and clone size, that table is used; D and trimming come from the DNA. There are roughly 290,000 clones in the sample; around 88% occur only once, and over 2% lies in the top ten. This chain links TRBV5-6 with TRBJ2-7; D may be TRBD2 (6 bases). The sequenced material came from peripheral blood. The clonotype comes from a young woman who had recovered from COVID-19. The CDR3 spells CASSHFSGEEQYF. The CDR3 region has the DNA TGTGCCAGCAGCCACTTTTCGGGGGAGGAGCAGTACTTC.